This T cell receptor beta chain is drawn from a study of blood T cell repertoires in COVID-19. Method: immunoSEQ multiplex PCR; TCRdb's copy keeps in-frame clones and lacks some. The sample includes about 190,000 clones, 65% to 85% of them seen just once. Participant-reported clinical history was the basis for cohort assignment. Trimming removed 4 bases at V and 4 bases at J, with 11 bases between. Germline values: CDR1 GTSNPN, CDR2 SVGIG (reference sequence). This CDR3 is built from 12 residues. This clonotype originated in a woman in her 30s who had recovered from COVID-19. The sequenced sample was PBMCs or T cells enriched from blood (not recorded which). The gene calls are TRBV30 and TRBJ2-7; D remains unclear. As DNA, the CDR3 is TGTGCCTGGATCGGTGACAAGTACGAGCAGTACTTC. Translated: CAWIGDKYEQYF.